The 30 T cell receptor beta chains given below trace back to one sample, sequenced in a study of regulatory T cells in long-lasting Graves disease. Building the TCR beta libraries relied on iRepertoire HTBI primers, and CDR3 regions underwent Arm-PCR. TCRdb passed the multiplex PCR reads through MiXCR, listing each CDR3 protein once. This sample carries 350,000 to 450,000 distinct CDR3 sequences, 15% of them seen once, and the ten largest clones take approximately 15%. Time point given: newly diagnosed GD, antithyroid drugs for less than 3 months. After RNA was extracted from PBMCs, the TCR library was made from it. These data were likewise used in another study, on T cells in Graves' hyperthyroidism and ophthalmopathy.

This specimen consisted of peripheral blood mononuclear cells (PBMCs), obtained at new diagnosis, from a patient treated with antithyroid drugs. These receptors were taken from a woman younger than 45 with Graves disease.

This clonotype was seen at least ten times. The CDR3 DNA reads as TGCAGCGTCGCCCCCAGCGTCGACGGGGAGCTGTTTTTT. It codes for CSVAPSVDGELFF. The chain employs TRBV29-1 and TRBJ2-2; no definite D call. Germline V gene lookup returns CDR1 SQVTM and CDR2 ANQGSEA. The V end was cut by 6 bases, the J end by 7 bases, with 15 bases between. This CDR3 contains 13 residues.

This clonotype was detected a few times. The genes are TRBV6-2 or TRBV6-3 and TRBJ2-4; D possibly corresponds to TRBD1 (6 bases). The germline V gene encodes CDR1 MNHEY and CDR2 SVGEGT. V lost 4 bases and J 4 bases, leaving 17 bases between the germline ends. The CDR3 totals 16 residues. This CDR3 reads CASSFIFRDKKNIQYF. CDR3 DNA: TGTGCCAGCAGTTTTATATTCCGGGACAAAAAAAACATTCAGTACTTC.

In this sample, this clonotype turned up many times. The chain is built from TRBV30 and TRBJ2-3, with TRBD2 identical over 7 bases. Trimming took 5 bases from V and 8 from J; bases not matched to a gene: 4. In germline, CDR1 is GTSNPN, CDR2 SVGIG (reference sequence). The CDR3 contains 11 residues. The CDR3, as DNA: TGTGCCTGGCGGGAGGACGGTACGCAGTATTTT. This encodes CAWREDGTQYF. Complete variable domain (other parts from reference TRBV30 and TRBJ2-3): SQTIHQWPATLVQPVGSPLSLECTVEGTSNPNLYWYRQAAGRGLQLLFYSVGIGQISSEVPQNLSASRPQDRQFILSSKKLLLSDSGFYLCAWREDGTQYFGPGTRLTVL.

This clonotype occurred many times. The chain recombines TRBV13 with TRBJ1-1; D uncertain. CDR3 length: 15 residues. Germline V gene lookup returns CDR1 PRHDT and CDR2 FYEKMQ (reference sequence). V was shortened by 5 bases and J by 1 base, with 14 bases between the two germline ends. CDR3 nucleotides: TGTGCCAGCAGCCATCAAAGGCTGGGGAACACTGAAGCTTTCTTT. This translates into CASSHQRLGNTEAFF. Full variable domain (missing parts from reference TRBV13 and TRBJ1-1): AAGVIQSPRHLIKEKRETATLKCYPIPRHDTVYWYQQGPGQDPQFLISFYEKMQSDKGSIPDRFSAQQFSDYHSELNMSSLELGDSALYFCASSHQRLGNTEAFFGQGTRLTVV.

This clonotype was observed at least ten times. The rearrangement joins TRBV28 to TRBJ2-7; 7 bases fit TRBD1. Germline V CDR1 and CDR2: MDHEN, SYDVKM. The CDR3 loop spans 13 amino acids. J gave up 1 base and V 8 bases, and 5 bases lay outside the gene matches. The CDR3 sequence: CASAQGLSYEQYF. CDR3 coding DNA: TGTGCCAGCGCACAGGGGTTATCCTACGAGCAGTACTTC.

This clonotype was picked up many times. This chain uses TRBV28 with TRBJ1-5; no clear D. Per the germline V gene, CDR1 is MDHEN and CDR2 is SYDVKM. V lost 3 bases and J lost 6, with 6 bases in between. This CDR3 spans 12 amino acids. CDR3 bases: TGTGCCAGCAGTTTCCTGGCTCAGCCCCAGCATTTT. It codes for CASSFLAQPQHF.

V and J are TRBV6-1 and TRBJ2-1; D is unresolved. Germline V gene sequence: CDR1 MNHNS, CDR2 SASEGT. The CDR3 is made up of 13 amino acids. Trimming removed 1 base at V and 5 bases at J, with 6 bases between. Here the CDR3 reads CASSEVANNEQFF. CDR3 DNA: TGTGCCAGCAGTGAAGTGGCTAACAATGAGCAGTTCTTC.

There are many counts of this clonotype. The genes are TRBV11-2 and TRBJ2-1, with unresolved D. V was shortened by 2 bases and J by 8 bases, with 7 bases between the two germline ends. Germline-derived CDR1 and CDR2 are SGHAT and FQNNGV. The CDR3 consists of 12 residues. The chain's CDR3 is CASSLRSHEQFF. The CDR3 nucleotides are TGTGCCAGCAGCTTACGTTCGCATGAGCAGTTCTTC.

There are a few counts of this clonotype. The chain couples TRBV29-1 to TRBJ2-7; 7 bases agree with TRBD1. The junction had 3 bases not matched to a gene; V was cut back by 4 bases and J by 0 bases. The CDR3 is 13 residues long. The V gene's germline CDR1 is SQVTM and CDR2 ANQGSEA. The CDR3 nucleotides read TGCAGCGTTGTAGGGACAGCCTCCTACGAGCAGTACTTC. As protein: CSVVGTASYEQYF.

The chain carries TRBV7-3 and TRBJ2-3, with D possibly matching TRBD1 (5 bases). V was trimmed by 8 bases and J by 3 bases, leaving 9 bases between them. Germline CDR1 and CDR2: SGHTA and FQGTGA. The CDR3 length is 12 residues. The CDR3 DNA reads TGTGCCAGCCAGGGTGGTACAGATACGCAGTATTTT. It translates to CASQGGTDTQYF.

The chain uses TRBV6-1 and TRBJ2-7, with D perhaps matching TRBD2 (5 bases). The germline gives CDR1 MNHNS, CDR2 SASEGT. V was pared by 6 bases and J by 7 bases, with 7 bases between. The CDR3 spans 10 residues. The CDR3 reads CASRREEQYF. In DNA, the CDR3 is TGTGCCAGCAGGAGGGAAGAGCAGTACTTC.

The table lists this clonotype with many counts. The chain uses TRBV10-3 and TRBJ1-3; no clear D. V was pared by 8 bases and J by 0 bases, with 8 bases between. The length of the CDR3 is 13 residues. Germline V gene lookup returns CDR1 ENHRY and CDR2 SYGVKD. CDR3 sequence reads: CAIGPISGNTIYF. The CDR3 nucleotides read TGTGCCATCGGACCGATCTCTGGAAACACCATATATTTT.

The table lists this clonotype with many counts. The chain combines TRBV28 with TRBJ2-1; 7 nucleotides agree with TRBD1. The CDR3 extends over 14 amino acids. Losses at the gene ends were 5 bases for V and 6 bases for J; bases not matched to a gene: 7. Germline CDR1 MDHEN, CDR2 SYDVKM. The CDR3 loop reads CASSSPPGGNEQFF. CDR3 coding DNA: TGTGCCAGCAGTAGTCCTCCAGGGGGCAATGAGCAGTTCTTC.

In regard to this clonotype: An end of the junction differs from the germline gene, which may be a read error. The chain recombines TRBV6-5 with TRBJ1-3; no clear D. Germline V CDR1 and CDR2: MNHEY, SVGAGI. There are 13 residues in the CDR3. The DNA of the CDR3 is TGTACCAGCAGTTACCGAGATGGAAACACCATATATTTT. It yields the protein CTSSYRDGNTIYF.

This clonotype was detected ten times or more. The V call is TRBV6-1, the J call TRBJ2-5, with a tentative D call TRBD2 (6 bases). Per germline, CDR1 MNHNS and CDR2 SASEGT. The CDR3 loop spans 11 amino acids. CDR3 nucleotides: TGTGAGGGTGGGAGGTTGGAGACCCAGTACTTC. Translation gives CEGGRLETQYF.

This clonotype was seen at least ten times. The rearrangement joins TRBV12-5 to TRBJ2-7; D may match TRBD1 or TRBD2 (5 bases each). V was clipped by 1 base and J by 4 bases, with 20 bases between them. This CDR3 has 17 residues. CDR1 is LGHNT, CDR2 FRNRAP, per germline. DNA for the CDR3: TGTGCTAGTGGTTTGGCTTTAGTGGGGGATCTCGCTTACGAGCAGTACTTC. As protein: CASGLALVGDLAYEQYF.

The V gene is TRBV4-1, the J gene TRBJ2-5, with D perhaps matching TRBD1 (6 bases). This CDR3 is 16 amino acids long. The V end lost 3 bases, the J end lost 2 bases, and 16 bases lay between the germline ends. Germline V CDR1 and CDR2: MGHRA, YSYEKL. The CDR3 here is CASSQPTRTVQETQYF. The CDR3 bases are TGCGCCAGCAGCCAGCCTACTAGGACAGTACAAGAGACCCAGTACTTC.

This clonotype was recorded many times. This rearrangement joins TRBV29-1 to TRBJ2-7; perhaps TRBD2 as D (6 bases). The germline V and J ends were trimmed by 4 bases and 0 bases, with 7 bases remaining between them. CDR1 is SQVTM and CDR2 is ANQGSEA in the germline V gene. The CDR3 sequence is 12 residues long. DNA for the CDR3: TGCAGCGTTGGCGGGAACTCCTACGAGCAGTACTTC. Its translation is CSVGGNSYEQYF.

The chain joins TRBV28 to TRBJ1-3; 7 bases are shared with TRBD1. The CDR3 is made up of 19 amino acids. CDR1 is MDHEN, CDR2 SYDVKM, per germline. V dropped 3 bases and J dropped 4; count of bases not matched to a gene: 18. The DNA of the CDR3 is TGTGCCAGCAGTTTCTCAGGGGGGGGACCGAACCCTTTGGGAAACACCATATATTTT. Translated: CASSFSGGGPNPLGNTIYF. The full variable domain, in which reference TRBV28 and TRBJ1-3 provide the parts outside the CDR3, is DVKVTQSSRYLVKRTGEKVFLECVQDMDHENMFWYRQDPGLGLRLIYFSYDVKMKEKGDIPEGYSVSREKKERFSLILESASTNQTSMYLCASSFSGGGPNPLGNTIYFGEGSWLTVV.

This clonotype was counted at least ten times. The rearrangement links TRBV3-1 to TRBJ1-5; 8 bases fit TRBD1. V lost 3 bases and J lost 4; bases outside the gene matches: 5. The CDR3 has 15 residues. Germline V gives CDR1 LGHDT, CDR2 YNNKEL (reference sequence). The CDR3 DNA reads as TGTGCCAGCAGCCAGTTCGGGACAGGTAATCAGCCCCAGCATTTT. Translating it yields CASSQFGTGNQPQHF.

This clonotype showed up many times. The CDR3 reads CASGGQGLEQYF. The CDR3, as DNA: TGCGCCAGCGGGGGACAGGGCCTCGAGCAGTACTTC. This sequence joins TRBV5-1 and TRBJ2-7, with TRBD1 matching over 9 bases. CDR1 SGHRS and CDR2 YFSETQ come from the germline V gene. V was pared by 7 bases and J by 6 bases, with 5 bases of the junction left unmatched. This CDR3 has 12 amino acids.

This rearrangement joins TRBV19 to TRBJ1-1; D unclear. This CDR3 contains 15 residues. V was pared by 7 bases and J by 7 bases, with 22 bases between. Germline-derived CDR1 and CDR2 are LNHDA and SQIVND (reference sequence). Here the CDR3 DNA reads TGTGCCAGTACCCCAGAGGTGGTTGGGAGTATTGAAGCTTTCTTT. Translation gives CASTPEVVGSIEAFF.

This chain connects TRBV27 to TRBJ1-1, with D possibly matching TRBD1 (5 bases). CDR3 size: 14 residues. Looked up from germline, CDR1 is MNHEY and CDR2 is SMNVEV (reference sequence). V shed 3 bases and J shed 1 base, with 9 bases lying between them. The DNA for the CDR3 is TGTGCCAGCAGTTTTGGGACGCAGAACACTGAAGCTTTCTTT. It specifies CASSFGTQNTEAFF.

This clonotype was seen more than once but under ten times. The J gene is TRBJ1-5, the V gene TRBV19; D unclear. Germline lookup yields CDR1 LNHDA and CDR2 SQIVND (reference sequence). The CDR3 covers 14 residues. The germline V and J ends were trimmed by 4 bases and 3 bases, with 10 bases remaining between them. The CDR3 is CASSSSGYNQPQHF. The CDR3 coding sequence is TGTGCCAGTAGTAGCTCGGGCTACAATCAGCCCCAGCATTTT.

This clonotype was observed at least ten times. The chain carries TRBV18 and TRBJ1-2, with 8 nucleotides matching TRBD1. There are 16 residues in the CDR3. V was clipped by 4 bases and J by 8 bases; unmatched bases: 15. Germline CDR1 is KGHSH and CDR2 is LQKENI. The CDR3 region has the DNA TGTGCCAGCTCACAGATCCAAGGACAGGGTGAGGGAGGCTACACCTTC. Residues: CASSQIQGQGEGGYTF.

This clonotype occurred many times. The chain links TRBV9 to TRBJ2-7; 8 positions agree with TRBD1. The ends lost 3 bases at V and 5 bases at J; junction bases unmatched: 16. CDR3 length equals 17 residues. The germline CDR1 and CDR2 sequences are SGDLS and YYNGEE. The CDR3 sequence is CASSAMDRVLLRDEQYF. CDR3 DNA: TGTGCCAGCAGCGCTATGGACAGGGTTTTACTCAGGGACGAGCAGTACTTC.

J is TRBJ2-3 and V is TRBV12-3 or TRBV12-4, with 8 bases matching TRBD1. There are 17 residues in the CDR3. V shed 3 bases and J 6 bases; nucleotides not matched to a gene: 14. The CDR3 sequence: CASSFGRDRLKSDTQYF. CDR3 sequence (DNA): TGTGCCAGCAGTTTTGGCCGGGACAGGTTAAAATCGGATACGCAGTATTTT.

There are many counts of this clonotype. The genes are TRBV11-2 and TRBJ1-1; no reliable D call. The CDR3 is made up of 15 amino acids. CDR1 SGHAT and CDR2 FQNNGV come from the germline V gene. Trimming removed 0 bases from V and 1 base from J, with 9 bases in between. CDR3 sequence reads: CASSLEGRTNTEAFF. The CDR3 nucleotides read TGTGCCAGCAGCTTAGAGGGCAGAACGAACACTGAAGCTTTCTTT. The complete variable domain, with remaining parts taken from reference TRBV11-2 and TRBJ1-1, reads EAGVAQSPRYKIIEKRQSVAFWCNPISGHATLYWYQQILGQGPKLLIQFQNNGVVDDSQLPKDRFSAERLKGVDSTLKIQPAKLEDSAVYLCASSLEGRTNTEAFFGQGTRLTVV.

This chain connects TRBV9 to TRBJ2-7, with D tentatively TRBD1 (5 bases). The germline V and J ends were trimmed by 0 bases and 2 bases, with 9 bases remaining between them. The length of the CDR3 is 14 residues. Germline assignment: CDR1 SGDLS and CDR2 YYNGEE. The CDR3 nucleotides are TGTGCCAGCAGCGTAGAGCAGGGCCCCTACGAGCAGTACTTC. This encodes CASSVEQGPYEQYF.

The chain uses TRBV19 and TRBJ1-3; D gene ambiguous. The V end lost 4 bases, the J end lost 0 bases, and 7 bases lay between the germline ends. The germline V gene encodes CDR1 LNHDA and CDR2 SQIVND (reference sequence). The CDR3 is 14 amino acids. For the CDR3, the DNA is TGTGCCAGTAGTAGGGCCAGCTCTGGAAACACCATATATTTT. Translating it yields CASSRASSGNTIYF.